A selection of T cell receptor beta chains follows, all from one sample in a study of early T cells in non-severe SARS-CoV-2 infection. From the 5' RACE reads, TCRdb called clonotypes with MiXCR, one entry per CDR3 protein. This sample carries 48,000 or so distinct CDR3 sequences, under 15% of them seen once, and the ten largest clones take about 10%. Source material: whole blood. Receptor source: an adult who was a healthcare worker with PCR-confirmed SARS-CoV-2 infection or an uninfected control (not recorded which). CDR3s include the opening cysteine and the closing phenylalanine or tryptophan. A D gene is named only where the DNA matches it firmly. The size of a clone is reported for some rows only, either as once, few or many, or as a class for expanded clones.

j_call d_call v_call clone_size cdr3_aa cdr3_nt
TRBJ1-3 NA TRBV10-3 many CAIRGDKSGNTIYF TGTGCCATCAGGGGAGACAAATCTGGAAACACCATATATTTT
TRBJ2-3 TRBD2 TRBV28 many CASSPPASGITDTQYF TGTGCCAGCAGTCCCCCGGCTAGCGGGATTACAGATACGCAGTATTTT
TRBJ1-1 NA TRBV7-9 many CASSLKMGTEAFF TGTGCCAGCAGCTTAAAGATGGGGACTGAAGCTTTCTTT
TRBJ1-2 NA TRBV28 NA CASSLSGEGYTF TGTGCCAGCAGTTTATCTGGGGAAGGCTACACCTTC
TRBJ2-6 TRBD1 TRBV19 few CASSTDRVGPGANVLTF TGTGCCAGTAGTACGGACAGGGTAGGCCCTGGGGCCAACGTCCTGACTTTC
TRBJ1-1 NA TRBV19 many CAIGNRLNTEAFF TGTGCTATAGGAAACAGGCTGAACACTGAAGCTTTCTTT
TRBJ2-7 TRBD1 TRBV29-1 many CSVEGSPWAGTGNEQYF TGCAGCGTTGAAGGATCTCCTTGGGCTGGGACAGGGAACGAGCAGTACTTC
TRBJ2-7 TRBD2 TRBV28 NA CASCSGGGAYEQYF TGTGCCAGCTGCTCGGGGGGAGGAGCCTACGAGCAGTACTTC
TRBJ1-5 TRBD1 TRBV28 many CASSPRGLSNQPQHF TGTGCCAGCAGCCCCAGGGGGCTGAGCAATCAGCCCCAGCATTTT
TRBJ2-3 TRBD2 TRBV3-1 many CASSYGLAGASTDTQYF TGTGCCAGCAGCTACGGACTAGCGGGAGCCAGCACAGATACGCAGTATTTT
TRBJ1-2 NA TRBV29-1 many CSYRAGNGYTF TGCAGCTACCGAGCAGGGAATGGCTACACCTTC
TRBJ1-1 NA TRBV28 NA CATNSHGTEAFF TGTGCGACTAACAGTCATGGCACTGAAGCTTTCTTT
TRBJ2-7 TRBD2 TRBV3-1 NA CASSQARTRTSLAYEQYF TGTGCCAGCAGCCAAGCCAGAACAAGGACTAGCTTGGCCTACGAGCAGTACTTC
TRBJ1-2 TRBD1 TRBV4-2 few CASSQESSPGQLSDTF TGTGCCAGCAGCCAAGAGTCTTCCCCGGGACAGTTATCAGATACCTTC
TRBJ2-7 TRBD2 TRBV7-9 NA CASSLVAGEQYF TGTGCCAGCAGCTTAGTAGCGGGAGAGCAGTACTTC
TRBJ1-2 NA TRBV27 NA CASTPLGTNYGYTF TGTGCCAGCACCCCCCTTGGAACTAACTATGGCTACACCTTC
TRBJ2-7 NA TRBV18 many CASSPDPPGVSEQYF TGTGCCAGCTCACCCGACCCCCCGGGGGTTTCCGAGCAGTACTTC
TRBJ2-1 TRBD2 TRBV5-1 many CASSLVGRDSYNEQFF TGCGCCAGCAGCTTGGTCGGGAGGGACTCCTACAATGAGCAGTTCTTC
TRBJ2-2 NA TRBV29-1 many CSTGENTGELFF TGCAGCACGGGAGAAAACACCGGGGAGCTGTTTTTT
TRBJ1-1 TRBD1 TRBV27 NA CASSRDRVTEAFF TGTGCCAGCAGCCGGGACAGGGTCACTGAAGCTTTCTTT
TRBJ2-3 NA TRBV4-1 many CASSQDKSLSDTQYF TGCGCCAGCAGCCAAGATAAGAGTTTGTCAGATACGCAGTATTTT
TRBJ2-7 NA TRBV18 few CASSPVGSHEQYF TGTGCCAGCTCCCCCGTGGGGTCCCACGAGCAGTACTTC
TRBJ1-2 NA TRBV2 few CASSGLANYGYTF TGTGCCAGCAGTGGTCTCGCTAACTATGGCTACACCTTC
TRBJ1-2 TRBD1 TRBV6-1 many CASSEGTGGYYGYTF TGTGCCAGCAGTGAAGGGACAGGGGGATACTATGGCTACACCTTC
TRBJ2-7 NA TRBV10-3 NA CAISESATYEQYF TGTGCCATCAGTGAGTCGGCGACGTACGAGCAGTACTTC
TRBJ1-6 NA TRBV5-1 few CASSLEEGVNSPLHF TGCGCCAGCAGCTTGGAGGAGGGAGTTAATTCACCCCTCCACTTT
TRBJ2-3 NA TRBV12-3/TRBV12-4 many CASSLGRQDTQYF TGTGCCAGCAGTCTAGGACGTCAAGATACGCAGTATTTT
TRBJ1-5 TRBD1 TRBV29-1 few CSVEVQGAVQPQHF TGCAGCGTTGAAGTTCAGGGGGCTGTTCAGCCCCAGCATTTT
TRBJ2-5 NA TRBV9 NA CASSVDSGGMETQYF TGTGCCAGCAGCGTAGATTCCGGGGGCATGGAGACCCAGTACTTC
TRBJ1-6 NA TRBV6-2/TRBV6-3 NA CASSYLHNNSPLHF TGTGCCAGCAGTTACCTTCACAATAATTCACCCCTCCACTTT
TRBJ2-7 NA TRBV6-1 many CASSLTFTASTEQYF TGTGCCAGCAGCCTGACTTTTACAGCCTCTACGGAGCAGTACTTC
TRBJ2-1 NA TRBV6-1 few CASSITGTESYNEQFF TGTGCCAGCAGTATTACCGGGACGGAGTCCTACAATGAGCAGTTCTTC
TRBJ2-3 NA TRBV12-3/TRBV12-4 NA CASGQYSTDTQYF TGTGCCAGCGGGCAGTATAGCACAGATACGCAGTATTTT
TRBJ2-2 NA TRBV3-1 few CASSQGALNTGELFF TGTGCCAGCAGCCAAGGAGCCCTAAACACCGGGGAGCTGTTTTTT
TRBJ2-1 NA TRBV7-6 many CASSLVGGVSYNEQFF TGTGCCAGCAGCTTAGTCGGCGGGGTTTCCTACAATGAGCAGTTCTTC
TRBJ1-2 NA TRBV12-3/TRBV12-4 many CASSLTSGDYGYTF TGTGCCAGCAGTTTAACTTCAGGGGACTATGGCTACACCTTC
TRBJ1-3 NA TRBV5-1 many CASSLDFVLSGNTIYF TGCGCCAGCAGCTTGGACTTCGTCTTATCTGGAAACACCATATATTTT
TRBJ2-2 TRBD2 TRBV7-3 many CASSRTSGGNTGELFF TGTGCCAGCAGCCGGACTAGCGGGGGAAACACCGGGGAGCTGTTTTTT
TRBJ1-3 NA TRBV5-4 many CASSSRTGSGDTIYF TGTGCCAGCAGCTCCCGGACGGGGTCGGGGGACACCATATATTTT
TRBJ2-7 NA TRBV10-3 NA CAISADGTYEQYF TGTGCCATCAGTGCTGACGGAACCTACGAGCAGTACTTC
TRBJ2-7 NA TRBV18 NA CASSPSLSSYEQYF TGTGCCAGCTCACCGTCACTAAGCTCCTACGAGCAGTACTTC
TRBJ1-5 NA TRBV7-2 many CASSLNNQPQHF TGTGCCAGCAGCTTAAACAATCAGCCCCAGCATTTT
TRBJ2-1 TRBD2 TRBV7-9 many CASSSPVTPSGRNEQFF TGTGCCAGCAGCTCCCCAGTAACCCCGAGCGGGAGGAATGAGCAGTTCTTC
TRBJ2-7 TRBD1 TRBV6-2/TRBV6-3 many CASSSRGTGADEQYF TGTGCCAGCAGCTCCCGCGGCACAGGGGCCGACGAGCAGTACTTC
TRBJ2-7 NA TRBV10-3 few CAISTTPGAGEQYF TGTGCCATCAGTACCACCCCAGGGGCGGGGGAGCAGTACTTC
TRBJ2-1 NA TRBV7-6 many CASSLAPGDEQFF TGTGCCAGCAGCTTAGCCCCGGGGGATGAGCAGTTCTTC
TRBJ1-2 NA TRBV30 NA CAWSVQGYGYTF TGTGCCTGGAGTGTCCAGGGCTATGGCTACACCTTC
TRBJ1-6 NA TRBV6-5 NA CASSYSRIGSNSPLHF TGTGCCAGCAGTTACTCGAGAATTGGGAGTAATTCACCCCTCCACTTT
TRBJ2-7 TRBD2 TRBV4-2 many CASSQEVAGLPGEQYF TGTGCCAGCAGCCAAGAGGTAGCGGGGCTCCCTGGGGAGCAGTACTTC
TRBJ1-1 TRBD1 TRBV6-1 many CASSPQGQGGSWYTEAFF TGTGCCAGCAGTCCCCAGGGACAGGGGGGTAGTTGGTACACTGAAGCTTTCTTT
TRBJ1-2 NA TRBV10-1 many CASSEQKDYGYTF TGCGCCAGCAGTGAACAGAAGGACTATGGCTACACCTTC
TRBJ2-7 NA TRBV7-7 NA CASSSSDAPGEQYF TGTGCTAGCAGCTCCTCTGATGCACCGGGGGAGCAGTACTTC
TRBJ2-1 NA TRBV12-5 NA CASGPGLLVGYNEQFF TGTGCTAGTGGTCCCGGACTGTTGGTTGGTTACAATGAGCAGTTCTTC
TRBJ2-4 NA TRBV12-3/TRBV12-4 NA CASNLGGGRKNIQYF TGTGCCAGCAACCTAGGGGGAGGGCGCAAAAACATTCAGTACTTC
TRBJ2-1 NA TRBV7-2 few CASREDSNEQFF TGTGCCAGCAGAGAGGACAGCAATGAGCAGTTCTTC
TRBJ2-1 TRBD2 TRBV5-1 few CASSAGLAGGLSYNEQFF TGCGCCAGCAGCGCGGGACTAGCGGGAGGCCTCTCCTACAATGAGCAGTTCTTC
TRBJ2-3 NA TRBV3-1 few CASSETDTQYF TGTGCCAGCAGCGAAACAGATACGCAGTATTTT
TRBJ1-1 NA TRBV6-1 many CASSVSFWNTEAFF TGTGCCAGCAGTGTCTCGTTTTGGAACACTGAAGCTTTCTTT
TRBJ2-3 NA TRBV7-9 many CASSLGVDGGDTQYF TGTGCCAGCAGCTTAGGAGTCGATGGTGGAGATACGCAGTATTTT